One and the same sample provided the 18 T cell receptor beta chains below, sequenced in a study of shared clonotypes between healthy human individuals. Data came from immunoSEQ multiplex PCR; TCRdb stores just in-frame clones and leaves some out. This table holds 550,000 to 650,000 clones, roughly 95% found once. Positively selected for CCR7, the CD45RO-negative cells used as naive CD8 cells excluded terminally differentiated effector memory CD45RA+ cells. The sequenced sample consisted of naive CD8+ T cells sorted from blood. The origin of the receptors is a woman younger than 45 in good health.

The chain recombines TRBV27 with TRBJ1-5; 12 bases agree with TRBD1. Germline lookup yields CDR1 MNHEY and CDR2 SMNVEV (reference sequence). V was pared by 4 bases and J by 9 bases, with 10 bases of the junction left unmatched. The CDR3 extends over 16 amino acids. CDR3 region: CASSSGTGGVSRPQHF. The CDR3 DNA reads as TGTGCCAGCAGTTCTGGGACAGGGGGCGTCTCACGGCCCCAGCATTTT.

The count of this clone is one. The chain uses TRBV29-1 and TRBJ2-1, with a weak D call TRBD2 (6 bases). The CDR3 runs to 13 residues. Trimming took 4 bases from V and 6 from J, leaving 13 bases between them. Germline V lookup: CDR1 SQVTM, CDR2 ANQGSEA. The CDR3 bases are TGCAGCGTTGCAGCCGGGAGTACCAATGAGCAGTTCTTC. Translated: CSVAAGSTNEQFF.

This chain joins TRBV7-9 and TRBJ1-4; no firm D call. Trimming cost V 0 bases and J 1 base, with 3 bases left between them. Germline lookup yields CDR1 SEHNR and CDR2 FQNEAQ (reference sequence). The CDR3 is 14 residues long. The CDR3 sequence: CASSLAITNEKLFF. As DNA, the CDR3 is TGTGCCAGCAGCTTAGCCATAACTAATGAAAAACTGTTTTTT.

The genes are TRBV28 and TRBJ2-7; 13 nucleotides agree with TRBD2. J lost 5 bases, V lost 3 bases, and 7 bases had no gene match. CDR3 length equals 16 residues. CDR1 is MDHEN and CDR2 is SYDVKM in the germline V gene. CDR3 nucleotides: TGTGCCAGCAGTTTCCGGACTAGCGGGAGTAGCGACGAGCAGTACTTC. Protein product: CASSFRTSGSSDEQYF.

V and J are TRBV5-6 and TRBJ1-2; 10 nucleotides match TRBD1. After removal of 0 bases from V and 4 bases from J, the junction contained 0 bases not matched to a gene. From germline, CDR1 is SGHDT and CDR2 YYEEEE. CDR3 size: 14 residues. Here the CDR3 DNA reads TGTGCCAGCAGCTTGGGACAGGGGGCCTATGGCTACACCTTC. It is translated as CASSLGQGAYGYTF.

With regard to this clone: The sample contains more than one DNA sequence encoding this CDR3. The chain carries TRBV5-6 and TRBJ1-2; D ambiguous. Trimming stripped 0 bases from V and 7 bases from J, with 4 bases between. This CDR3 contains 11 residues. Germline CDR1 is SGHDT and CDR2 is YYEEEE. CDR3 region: CASSLASGYTF. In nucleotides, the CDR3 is TGTGCCAGCAGCTTGGCCAGTGGCTACACCTTC.

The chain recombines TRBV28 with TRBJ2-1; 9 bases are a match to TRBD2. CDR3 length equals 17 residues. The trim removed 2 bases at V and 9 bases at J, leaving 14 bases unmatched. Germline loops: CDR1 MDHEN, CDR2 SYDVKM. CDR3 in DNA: TGTGCCAGCAGTTTAGGTTATAGCGGGAGCCCCTTTACTGAGCAGTTCTTC. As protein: CASSLGYSGSPFTEQFF.

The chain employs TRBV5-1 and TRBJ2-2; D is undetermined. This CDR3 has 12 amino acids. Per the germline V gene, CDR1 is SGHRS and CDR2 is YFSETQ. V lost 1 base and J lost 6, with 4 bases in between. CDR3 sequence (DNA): TGCGCCAGCAGCTTGAGCGCCGGGGAGCTGTTTTTT. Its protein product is CASSLSAGELFF.

The chain's CDR3 is CASSFLGLAGDTQYF. The DNA for the CDR3 is TGTGCCAGCAGTTTCCTCGGACTAGCGGGAGATACGCAGTATTTT. The V gene is TRBV5-4, the J gene TRBJ2-3; 11 bases are a match to TRBD2. Germline CDR1 SGHNT, CDR2 YYREEE (reference sequence). With V trimmed by 5 bases and J by 5 bases, 7 bases remained unmatched. There are 15 residues in the CDR3.

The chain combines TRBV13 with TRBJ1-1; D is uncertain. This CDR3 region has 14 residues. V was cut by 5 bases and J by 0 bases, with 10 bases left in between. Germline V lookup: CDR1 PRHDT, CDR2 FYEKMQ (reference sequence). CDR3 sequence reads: CASSPTAMNTEAFF. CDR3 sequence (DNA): TGTGCCAGCAGCCCTACGGCGATGAACACTGAAGCTTTCTTT.

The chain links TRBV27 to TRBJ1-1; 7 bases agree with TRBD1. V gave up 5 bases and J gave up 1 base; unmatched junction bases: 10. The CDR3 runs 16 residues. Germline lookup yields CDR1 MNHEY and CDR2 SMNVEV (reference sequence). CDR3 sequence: CASSPSQGERNTEAFF. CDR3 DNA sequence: TGTGCCAGCAGTCCATCGCAGGGGGAGAGGAACACTGAAGCTTTCTTT.

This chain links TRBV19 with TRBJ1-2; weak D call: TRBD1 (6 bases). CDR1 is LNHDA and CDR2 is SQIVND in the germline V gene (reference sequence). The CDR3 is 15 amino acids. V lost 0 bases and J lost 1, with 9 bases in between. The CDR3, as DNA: TGTGCCAGTAGTATAGAGCCAGGGGATAACTATGGCTACACCTTC. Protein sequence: CASSIEPGDNYGYTF.

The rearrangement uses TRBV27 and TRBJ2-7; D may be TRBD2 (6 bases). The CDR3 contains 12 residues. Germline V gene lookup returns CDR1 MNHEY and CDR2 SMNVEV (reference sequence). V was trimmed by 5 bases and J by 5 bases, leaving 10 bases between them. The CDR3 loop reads CASSRGANEQYF. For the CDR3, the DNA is TGTGCCAGCAGTCGCGGGGCTAACGAGCAGTACTTC.

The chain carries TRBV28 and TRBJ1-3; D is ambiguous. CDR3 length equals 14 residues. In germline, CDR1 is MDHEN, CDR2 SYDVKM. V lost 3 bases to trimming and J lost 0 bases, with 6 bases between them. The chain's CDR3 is CASSFINSGNTIYF. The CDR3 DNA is TGTGCCAGCAGTTTCATCAACTCTGGAAACACCATATATTTT.

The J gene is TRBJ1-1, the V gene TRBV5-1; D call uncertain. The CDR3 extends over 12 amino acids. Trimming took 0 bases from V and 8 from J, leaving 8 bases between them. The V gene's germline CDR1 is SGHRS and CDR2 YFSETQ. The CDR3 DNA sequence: TGCGCCAGCAGCTTGGCCACGGGAGAAGCTTTCTTT. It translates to CASSLATGEAFF.

The CDR3 loop is CASSFLVNEQYF. DNA of the CDR3: TGTGCCAGCAGTTTCCTTGTTAACGAGCAGTACTTC. The genes are TRBV28 and TRBJ2-7; no clear D. Trimming took off 3 bases at V and 5 bases at J, with 8 bases between the two ends. Germline-derived CDR1 and CDR2 are MDHEN and SYDVKM. The CDR3 spans 12 residues.

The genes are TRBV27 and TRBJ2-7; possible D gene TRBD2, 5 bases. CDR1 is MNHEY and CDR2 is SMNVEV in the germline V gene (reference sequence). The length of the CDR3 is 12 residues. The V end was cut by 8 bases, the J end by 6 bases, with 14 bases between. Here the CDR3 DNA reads TGTGCCAGCTGGGAAACTAGTTCCGAGCAGTACTTC. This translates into CASWETSSEQYF.

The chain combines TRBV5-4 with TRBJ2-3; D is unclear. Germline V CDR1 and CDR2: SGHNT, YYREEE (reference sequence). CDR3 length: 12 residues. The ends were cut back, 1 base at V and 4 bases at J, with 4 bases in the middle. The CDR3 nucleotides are TGTGCCAGCAGCTTGCAACCAGATACGCAGTATTTT. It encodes CASSLQPDTQYF.